A single sample is the source of the 9 T cell receptor beta chains below, sequenced in a study of blood T cell repertoires in COVID-19. TCRdb's table, derived via immunoSEQ multiplex PCR, lists solely in-frame clones and lacks some. The sample consists of 40,000 to 50,000 clones, just over 85% of them appearing once. Sample: peripheral blood. The receptors were gathered from a woman aged 80 or over with acute or convalescent COVID-19.

The chain is built from TRBV11-3 and TRBJ1-2; a possible D gene is TRBD1 (5 bases). CDR1 and CDR2 (germline): SGHNT, YENEEA. This CDR3 has 17 residues. The V end was cut by 0 bases, the J end by 5 bases, with 19 bases between. CDR3 nucleotide sequence: TGTGCCAGCAGCTTAGATCACGGGGGTCTCCTTCCATATGGCTACACCTTC. Translating it yields CASSLDHGGLLPYGYTF.

V usage is TRBV2 and J usage is TRBJ2-3, with 7 positions matching TRBD1. There are 14 residues in the CDR3. From germline, CDR1 is SNHLY and CDR2 FYNNEI. V was pared by 6 bases and J by 4 bases, with 7 bases of the junction left unmatched. The CDR3 DNA sequence: TGTGCCAGCAGCCTTGACAGGGAACCAGATACGCAGTATTTT. The encoded protein is CASSLDREPDTQYF.

This chain joins TRBV5-1 and TRBJ1-1, with 7 nucleotides matching TRBD1. The CDR3 length is 13 residues. Trimming removed 4 bases from V and 7 bases from J; junction bases left unmatched: 7. Looked up from germline, CDR1 is SGHRS and CDR2 is YFSETQ. The CDR3 bases are TGCGCCAGCAGCGCGGGACAGACCGATGAAGCTTTCTTT. It is translated as CASSAGQTDEAFF.

The chain recombines TRBV21-1 with TRBJ2-1; TRBD2 is the table's D call, not checked against the DNA. TRBV21-1 is classified as a pseudogene. The CDR3 has 16 amino acids. CDR3 in DNA: TGTGCCAGCAGCAAAGGCTCTAGCGGGGGATACAATGAGCAGTTCTTC. Protein sequence: CASSKGSSGGYNEQFF.

This clone was seen a single time. CDR3 nucleotide sequence: TGTGCCAGCAGTTACCGGCAGGGGACCTCCTACGAGCAGTACTTC. This codes for CASSYRQGTSYEQYF. The chain combines TRBV6-5 with TRBJ2-7, with D possibly matching TRBD1 (6 bases). CDR1 MNHEY and CDR2 SVGAGI come from the germline V gene. The V and J ends lost 2 bases and 0 bases respectively, with 11 bases between them. This CDR3 is 15 amino acids long.

The chain carries TRBV7-2 and TRBJ2-7; weak D call: TRBD2 (7 bases). Germline V CDR1 and CDR2: SGHTA, FQGNSA. The V and J ends lost 5 bases and 2 bases respectively, with 10 bases between them. The length of the CDR3 is 13 residues. CDR3 bases: TGTGCCAGCAGCAAGGGGGGGACCTACGAGCAGTACTTC. This gives the protein CASSKGGTYEQYF.

The J gene is TRBJ1-1, the V gene TRBV7-6; D is perhaps TRBD1 (5 bases). With 4 bases removed from V and 1 base from J, the gap between germline ends came to 22 bases. Per germline, CDR1 SGHVS and CDR2 FNYEAQ. The CDR3 covers 18 residues. The CDR3: CASSYLLSPEGRNTEAFF. CDR3 nucleotide sequence: TGTGCCAGCAGCTACCTACTATCTCCGGAGGGGCGGAACACTGAAGCTTTCTTT.

This chain connects TRBV5-1 to TRBJ1-5; D not certain. The CDR3 has 14 residues. Germline CDR1 reads SGHRS; CDR2 reads YFSETQ. The germline V and J ends were trimmed by 0 bases and 6 bases, with 10 bases remaining between them. The CDR3 DNA reads as TGCGCCAGCAGCTTGGGCCAGGAGGGTCAGCCCCAGCATTTT. It specifies CASSLGQEGQPQHF.

The chain uses TRBV12-5 and TRBJ2-3, with 8 bases matching TRBD1. Trimming removed 1 base from V and 0 bases from J; junction bases left unmatched: 0. CDR1 is LGHNT, CDR2 FRNRAP, per germline. The CDR3 spans 15 residues. The CDR3 loop reads CASGLGQGSTDTQYF. CDR3 bases: TGTGCTAGTGGTTTGGGACAGGGGAGCACAGATACGCAGTATTTT.